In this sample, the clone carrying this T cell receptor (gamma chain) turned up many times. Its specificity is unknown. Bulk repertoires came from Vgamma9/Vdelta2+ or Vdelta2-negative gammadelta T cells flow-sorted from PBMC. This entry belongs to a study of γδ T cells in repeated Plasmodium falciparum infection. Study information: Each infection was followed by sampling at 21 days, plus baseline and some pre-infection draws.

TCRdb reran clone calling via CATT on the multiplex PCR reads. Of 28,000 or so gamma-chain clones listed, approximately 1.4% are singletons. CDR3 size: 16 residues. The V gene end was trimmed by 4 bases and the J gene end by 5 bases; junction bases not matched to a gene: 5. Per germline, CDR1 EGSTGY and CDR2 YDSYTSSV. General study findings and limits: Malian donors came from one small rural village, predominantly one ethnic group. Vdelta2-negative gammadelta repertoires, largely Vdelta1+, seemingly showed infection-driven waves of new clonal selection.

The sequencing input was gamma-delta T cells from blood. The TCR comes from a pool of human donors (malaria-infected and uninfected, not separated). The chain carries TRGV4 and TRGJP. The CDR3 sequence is CATWEKEELGKKIKVF. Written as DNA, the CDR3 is TGTGCCACCTGGGAAAAAGAAGAGTTGGGCAAAAAAATCAAGGTATTT.